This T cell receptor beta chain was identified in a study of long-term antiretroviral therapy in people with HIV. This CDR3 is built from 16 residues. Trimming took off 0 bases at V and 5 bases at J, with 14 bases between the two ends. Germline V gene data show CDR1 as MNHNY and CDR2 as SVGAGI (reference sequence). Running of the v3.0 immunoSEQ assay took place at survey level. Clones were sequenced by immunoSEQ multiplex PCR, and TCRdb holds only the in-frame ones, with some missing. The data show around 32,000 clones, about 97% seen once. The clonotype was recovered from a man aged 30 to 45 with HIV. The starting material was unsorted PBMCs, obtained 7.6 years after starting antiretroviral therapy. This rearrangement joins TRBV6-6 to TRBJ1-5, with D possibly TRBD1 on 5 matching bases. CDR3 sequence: CASSYSSQGRDQPQHF. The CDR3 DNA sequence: TGTGCCAGCAGTTACTCGAGTCAGGGTAGGGATCAGCCCCAGCATTTT.